The clone carrying this TCR beta chain was observed a few times. Original processing methods: The assay estimated nucleated cells by amplifying reference gene primers. Profiled with immunoSEQ multiplex PCR; TCRdb holds only in-frame clones, not every one. Clone size and the V and J calls come from that table; the DNA yielded D and trimming. Of approximately 230,000 clones listed, approximately 82% are singletons. This record comes from a study of blood T cell repertoires in COVID-19. Background on the study: The United States, Italy and Spain were the sources of the acute and convalescent COVID-19 samples.

From germline, CDR1 is MGHRA and CDR2 YSYEKL. CDR3 length: 14 amino acids. Losses at the gene ends were 4 bases for V and 6 bases for J; bases not matched to a gene: 4. Sequencing input: peripheral blood. The TCR originated in a woman at least 80 years old with active or convalescent COVID-19. This chain uses TRBV4-1 with TRBJ1-4, with 8 nucleotides matching TRBD1. This CDR3 reads CASSPGTGDEKLFF. The CDR3 DNA reads TGCGCCAGCAGCCCCGGGACAGGAGATGAAAAACTGTTTTTT.